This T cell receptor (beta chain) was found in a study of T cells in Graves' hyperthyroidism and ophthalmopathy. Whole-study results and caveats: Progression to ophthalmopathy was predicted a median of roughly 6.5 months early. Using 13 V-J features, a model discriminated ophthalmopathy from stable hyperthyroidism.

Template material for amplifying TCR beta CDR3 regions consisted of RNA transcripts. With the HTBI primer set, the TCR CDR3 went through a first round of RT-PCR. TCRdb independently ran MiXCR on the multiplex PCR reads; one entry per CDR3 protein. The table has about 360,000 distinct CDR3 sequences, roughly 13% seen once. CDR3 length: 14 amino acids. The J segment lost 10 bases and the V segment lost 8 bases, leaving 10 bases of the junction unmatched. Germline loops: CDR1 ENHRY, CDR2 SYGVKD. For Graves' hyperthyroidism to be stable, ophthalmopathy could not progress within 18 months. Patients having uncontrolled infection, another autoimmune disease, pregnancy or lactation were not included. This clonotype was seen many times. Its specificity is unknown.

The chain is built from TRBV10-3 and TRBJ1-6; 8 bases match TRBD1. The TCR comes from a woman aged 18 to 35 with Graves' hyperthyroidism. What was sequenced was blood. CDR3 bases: TGTGCCATCTCCACCGGGACAGGTGTATCACCCCTCCACTTT. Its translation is CAISTGTGVSPLHF.